The source of this TCR beta chain is a study of cytomegalovirus exposure and HLA in healthy donors. Germline CDR1 is SGHTA and CDR2 is FQGNSA. The length of the CDR3 is 14 residues. V gave up 5 bases and J gave up 6 bases, with 11 bases separating them. The study ran its PCR with 60 Vbeta and 13 Jbeta primers. The table came from immunoSEQ multiplex PCR; TCRdb's copy has only in-frame clones and leaves some out. Among 100,000 or so clones listed, around 82% were seen once. The chain carries TRBV7-2 and TRBJ1-6; D is possibly TRBD1 (6 bases). This clonotype was obtained from a man between 40 and 49 years old in good health and CMV-seropositive. The sample consisted of PBMCs. DNA of the CDR3: TGTGCCAGCAGCCAACAGGGTAGTAATTCACCCCTCCACTTT. It yields the protein CASSQQGSNSPLHF.